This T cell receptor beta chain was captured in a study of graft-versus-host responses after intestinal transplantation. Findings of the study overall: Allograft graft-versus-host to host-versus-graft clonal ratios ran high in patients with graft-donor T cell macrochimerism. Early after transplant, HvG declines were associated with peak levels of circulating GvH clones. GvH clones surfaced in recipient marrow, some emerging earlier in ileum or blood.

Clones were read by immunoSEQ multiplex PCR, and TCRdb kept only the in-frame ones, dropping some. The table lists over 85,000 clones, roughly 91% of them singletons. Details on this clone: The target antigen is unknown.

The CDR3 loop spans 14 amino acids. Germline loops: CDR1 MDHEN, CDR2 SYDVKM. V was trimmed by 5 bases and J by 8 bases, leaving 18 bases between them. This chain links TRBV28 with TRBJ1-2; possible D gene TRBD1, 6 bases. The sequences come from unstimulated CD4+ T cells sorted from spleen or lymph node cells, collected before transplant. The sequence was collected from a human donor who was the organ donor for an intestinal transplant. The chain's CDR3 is CASSLYNRVGGYTF. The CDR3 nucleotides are TGTGCCAGCAGTCTATATAACAGGGTGGGAGGCTACACCTTC.